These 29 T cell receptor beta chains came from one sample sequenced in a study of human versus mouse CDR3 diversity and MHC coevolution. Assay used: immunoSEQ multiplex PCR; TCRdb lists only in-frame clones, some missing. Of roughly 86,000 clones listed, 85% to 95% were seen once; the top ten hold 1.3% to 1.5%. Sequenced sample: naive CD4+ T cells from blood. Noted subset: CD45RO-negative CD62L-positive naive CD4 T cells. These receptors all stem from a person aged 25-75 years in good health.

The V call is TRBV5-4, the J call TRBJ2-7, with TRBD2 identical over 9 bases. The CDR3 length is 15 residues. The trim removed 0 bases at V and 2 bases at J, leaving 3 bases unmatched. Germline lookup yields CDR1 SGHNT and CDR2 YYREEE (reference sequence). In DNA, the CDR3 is TGTGCCAGCAGCTTGGCGCTAGCGGGGACCTACGAGCAGTACTTC. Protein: CASSLALAGTYEQYF.

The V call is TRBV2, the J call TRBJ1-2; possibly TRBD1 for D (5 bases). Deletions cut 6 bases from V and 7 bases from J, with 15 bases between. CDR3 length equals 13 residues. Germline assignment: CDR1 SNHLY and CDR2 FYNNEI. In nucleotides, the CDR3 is TGTGCCAGCAGCCCCGTGGTGGGGGGTGGCTACACCTTC. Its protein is CASSPVVGGGYTF. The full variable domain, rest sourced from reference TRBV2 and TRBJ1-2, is EPEVTQTPSHQVTQMGQEVILRCVPISNHLYFYWYRQILGQKVEFLVSFYNNEISEKSEIFDDQFSVERPDGSNFTLKIRSTKLEDSAMYFCASSPVVGGGYTFGSGTRLTVV.

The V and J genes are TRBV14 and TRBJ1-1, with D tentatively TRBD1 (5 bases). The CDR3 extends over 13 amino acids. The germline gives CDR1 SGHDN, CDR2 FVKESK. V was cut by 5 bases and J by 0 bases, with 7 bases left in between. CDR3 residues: CASSRDLNTEAFF. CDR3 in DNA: TGTGCCAGCAGCAGGGACTTGAACACTGAAGCTTTCTTT.

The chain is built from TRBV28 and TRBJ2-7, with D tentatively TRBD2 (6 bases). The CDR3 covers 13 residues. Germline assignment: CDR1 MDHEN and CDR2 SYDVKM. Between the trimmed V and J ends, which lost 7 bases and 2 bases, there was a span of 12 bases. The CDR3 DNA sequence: TGTGCCAGCAACACCGGGAGAACCTACGAGCAGTACTTC. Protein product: CASNTGRTYEQYF. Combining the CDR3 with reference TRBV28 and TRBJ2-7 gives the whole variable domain DVKVTQSSRYLVKRTGEKVFLECVQDMDHENMFWYRQDPGLGLRLIYFSYDVKMKEKGDIPEGYSVSREKKERFSLILESASTNQTSMYLCASNTGRTYEQYFGPGTRLTVT.

In DNA, the CDR3 is TGTGCCAGCAGCCTATCAAGACAGGGTAGTGGCTACACCTTC. Encoded protein: CASSLSRQGSGYTF. This chain links TRBV7-2 with TRBJ1-2, with 7 bases matching TRBD1. This CDR3 is built from 14 residues. The J segment lost 7 bases and the V segment lost 5 bases, leaving 10 bases of the junction unmatched. Per germline, CDR1 SGHTA and CDR2 FQGNSA.

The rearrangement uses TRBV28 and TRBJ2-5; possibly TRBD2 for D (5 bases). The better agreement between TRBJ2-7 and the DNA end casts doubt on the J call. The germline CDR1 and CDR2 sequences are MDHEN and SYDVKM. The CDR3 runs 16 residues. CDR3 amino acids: CASSFGSGKVGYEQYF. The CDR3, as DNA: TGTGCCAGCAGTTTCGGTTCCGGGAAGGTTGGCTACGAGCAGTACTTC.

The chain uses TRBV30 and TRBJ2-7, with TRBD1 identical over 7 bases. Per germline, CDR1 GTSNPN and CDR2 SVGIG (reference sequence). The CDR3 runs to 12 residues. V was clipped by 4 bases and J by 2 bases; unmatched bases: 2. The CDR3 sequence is CAWTGGTYEQYF. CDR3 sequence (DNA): TGTGCCTGGACAGGGGGTACCTACGAGCAGTACTTC.

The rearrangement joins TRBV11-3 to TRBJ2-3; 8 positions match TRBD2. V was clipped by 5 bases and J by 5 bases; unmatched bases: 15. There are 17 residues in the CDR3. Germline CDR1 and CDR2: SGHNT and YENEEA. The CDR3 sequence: CASSPGGGLPWQDTQYF. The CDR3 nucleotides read TGTGCCAGCAGCCCCGGGGGGGGACTCCCCTGGCAAGATACGCAGTATTTT.

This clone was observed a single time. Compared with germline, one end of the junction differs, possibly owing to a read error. In DNA form, the CDR3 reads TGTGCCAGCAGCTTCTTCCAGGGACTAGTGTCGCCACCGTCGTTT. Translating gives CASSFFQGLVSPPSF. The rearrangement uses TRBV7-9 and TRBJ2-3; 8 nucleotides match TRBD2. Germline CDR1 SEHNR, CDR2 FQNEAQ (reference sequence). This CDR3 has 15 amino acids. Together with reference TRBV7-9 and TRBJ2-3, the CDR3 gives the full variable domain: DTGVSQNPRHKITKRGQNVTFRCDPISEHNRLYWYRQTLGQGPEFLTYFQNEAQLEKSRLLSDRFSAERPKGSFSTLEIQRTEQGDSAMYLCASSFFQGLVSPPSFGPGTRLTVL.

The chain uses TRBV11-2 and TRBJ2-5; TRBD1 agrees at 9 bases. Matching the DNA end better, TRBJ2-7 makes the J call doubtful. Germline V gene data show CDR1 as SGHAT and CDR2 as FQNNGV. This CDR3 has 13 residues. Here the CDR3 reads CASSWDRAYEQYF. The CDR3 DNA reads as TGTGCCAGCAGCTGGGACAGGGCCTACGAGCAGTACTTC.

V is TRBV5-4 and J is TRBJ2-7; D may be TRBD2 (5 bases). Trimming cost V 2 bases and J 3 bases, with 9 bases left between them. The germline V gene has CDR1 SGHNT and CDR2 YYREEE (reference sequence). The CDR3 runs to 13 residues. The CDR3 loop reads CASSFDGLYEQYF. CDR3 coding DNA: TGTGCCAGCAGCTTCGACGGACTCTACGAGCAGTACTTC.

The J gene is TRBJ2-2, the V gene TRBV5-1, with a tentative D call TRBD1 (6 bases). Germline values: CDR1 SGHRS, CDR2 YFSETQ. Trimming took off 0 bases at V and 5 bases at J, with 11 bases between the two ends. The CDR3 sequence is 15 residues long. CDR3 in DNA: TGCGCCAGCAGCTTGGGGCCAGGGGTTACCGGGGAGCTGTTTTTT. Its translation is CASSLGPGVTGELFF.

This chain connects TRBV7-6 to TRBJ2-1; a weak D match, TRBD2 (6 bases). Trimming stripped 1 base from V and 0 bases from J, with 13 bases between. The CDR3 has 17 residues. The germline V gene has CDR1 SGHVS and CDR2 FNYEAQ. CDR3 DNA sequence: TGTGCCAGCAGCTTAGATCCCCCCGGGGGCTCCTACAATGAGCAGTTCTTC. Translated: CASSLDPPGGSYNEQFF.

The CDR3: CASTQSGDLYEQYF. CDR3 nucleotide sequence: TGTGCCAGCACCCAGTCAGGGGACCTCTACGAGCAGTACTTC. The genes are TRBV6-1 and TRBJ2-7; TRBD1 might be the D (6 bases). Germline V gene data show CDR1 as MNHNS and CDR2 as SASEGT. The CDR3 is made up of 14 amino acids. V was shortened by 7 bases and J by 3 bases, with 16 bases between the two germline ends.

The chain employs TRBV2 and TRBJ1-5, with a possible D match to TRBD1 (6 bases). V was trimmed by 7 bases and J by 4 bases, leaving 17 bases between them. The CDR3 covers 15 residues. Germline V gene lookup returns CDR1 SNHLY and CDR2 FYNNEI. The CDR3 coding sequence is TGTGCCAGCAACAGGGACGTCGCCCAGAATCAGCCCCAGCATTTT. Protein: CASNRDVAQNQPQHF.

The CDR3 nucleotides are TGTGCCAGTAGTACCTCCAGGTCGAATCAGCCCCAGCATTTT. Protein: CASSTSRSNQPQHF. The chain recombines TRBV19 with TRBJ1-5; D is uncertain. Looked up from germline, CDR1 is LNHDA and CDR2 is SQIVND (reference sequence). V was trimmed by 4 bases and J by 4 bases, leaving 11 bases between them. The CDR3 has 14 residues.

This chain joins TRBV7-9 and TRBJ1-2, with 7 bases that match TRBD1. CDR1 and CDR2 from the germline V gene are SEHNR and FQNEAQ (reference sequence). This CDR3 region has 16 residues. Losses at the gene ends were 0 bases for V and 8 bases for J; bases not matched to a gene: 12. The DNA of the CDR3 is TGTGCCAGCAGCTTAGCCCCCAGGGGGAAGTTCGACGGCTACACCTTC. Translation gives CASSLAPRGKFDGYTF.

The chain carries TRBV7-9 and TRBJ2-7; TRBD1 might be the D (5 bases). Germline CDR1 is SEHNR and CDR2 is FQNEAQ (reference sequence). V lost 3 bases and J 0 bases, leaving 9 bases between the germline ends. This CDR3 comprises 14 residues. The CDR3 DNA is TGTGCCAGCAGCTTTGGCAGGGTCTCCTACGAGCAGTACTTC. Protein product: CASSFGRVSYEQYF.

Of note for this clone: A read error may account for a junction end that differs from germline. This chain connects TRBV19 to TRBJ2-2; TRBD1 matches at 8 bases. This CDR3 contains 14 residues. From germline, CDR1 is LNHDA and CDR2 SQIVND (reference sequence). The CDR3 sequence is CASTDRVNTRELFF. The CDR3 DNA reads TGTGCCAGTACGGACAGGGTGAACACCCGGGAGCTGTTTTTT.

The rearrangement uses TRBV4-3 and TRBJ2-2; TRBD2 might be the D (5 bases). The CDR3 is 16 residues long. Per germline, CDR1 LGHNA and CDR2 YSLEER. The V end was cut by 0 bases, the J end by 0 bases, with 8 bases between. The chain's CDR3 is CASSQDAGANTGELFF. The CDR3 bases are TGCGCCAGCAGCCAAGATGCGGGCGCGAACACCGGGGAGCTGTTTTTT.

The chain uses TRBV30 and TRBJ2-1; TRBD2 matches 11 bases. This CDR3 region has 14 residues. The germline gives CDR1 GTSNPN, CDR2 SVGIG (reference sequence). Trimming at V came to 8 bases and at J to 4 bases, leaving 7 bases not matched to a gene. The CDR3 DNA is TGTGCCGGCCGACTAGCGGGATATTACAATGAGCAGTTCTTC. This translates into CAGRLAGYYNEQFF.

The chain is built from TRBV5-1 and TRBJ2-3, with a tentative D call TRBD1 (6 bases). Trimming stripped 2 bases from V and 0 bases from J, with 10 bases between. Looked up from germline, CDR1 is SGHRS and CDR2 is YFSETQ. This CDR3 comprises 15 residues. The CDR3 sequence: CASSFQGLSTDTQYF. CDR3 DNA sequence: TGCGCCAGCAGCTTTCAGGGGTTGAGCACAGATACGCAGTATTTT.

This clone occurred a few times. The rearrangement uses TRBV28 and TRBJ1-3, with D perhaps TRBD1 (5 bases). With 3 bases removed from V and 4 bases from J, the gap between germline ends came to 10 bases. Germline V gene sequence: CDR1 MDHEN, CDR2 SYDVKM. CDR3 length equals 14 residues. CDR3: CASSFSTAGNTIYF. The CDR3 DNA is TGTGCCAGCAGTTTTTCGACAGCGGGAAACACCATATATTTT.

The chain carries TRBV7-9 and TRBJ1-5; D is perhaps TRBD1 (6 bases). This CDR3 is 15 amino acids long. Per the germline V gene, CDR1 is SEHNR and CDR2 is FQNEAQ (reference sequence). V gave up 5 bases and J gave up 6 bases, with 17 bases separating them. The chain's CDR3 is CASSPGSGGPQPQHF. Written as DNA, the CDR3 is TGTGCCAGCAGCCCCGGGTCGGGGGGCCCTCAGCCCCAGCATTTT. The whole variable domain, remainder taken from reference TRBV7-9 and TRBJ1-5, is DTGVSQNPRHKITKRGQNVTFRCDPISEHNRLYWYRQTLGQGPEFLTYFQNEAQLEKSRLLSDRFSAERPKGSFSTLEIQRTEQGDSAMYLCASSPGSGGPQPQHFGDGTRLSIL.

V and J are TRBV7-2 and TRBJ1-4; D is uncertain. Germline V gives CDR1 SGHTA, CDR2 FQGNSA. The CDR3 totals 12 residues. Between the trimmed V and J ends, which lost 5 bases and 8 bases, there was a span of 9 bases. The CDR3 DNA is TGTGCCAGCAGCAACCCGAGGGAAAAACTGTTTTTT. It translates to CASSNPREKLFF.

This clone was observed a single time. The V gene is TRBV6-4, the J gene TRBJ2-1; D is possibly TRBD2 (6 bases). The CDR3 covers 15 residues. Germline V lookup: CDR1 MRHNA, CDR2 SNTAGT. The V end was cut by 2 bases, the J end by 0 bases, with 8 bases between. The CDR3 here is CASSDDGGSYNEQFF. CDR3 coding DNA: TGTGCCAGCAGTGACGACGGGGGCTCCTACAATGAGCAGTTCTTC.

CDR3 coding DNA: TGTGCCAGCAGTTCACAACAGGGACGGCAGCCCCAGCATTTT. It specifies CASSSQQGRQPQHF. The chain carries TRBV28 and TRBJ1-5; D is possibly TRBD1 (6 bases). V was pared by 4 bases and J by 7 bases, with 14 bases between. Germline assignment: CDR1 MDHEN and CDR2 SYDVKM. The CDR3 contains 14 residues.

CDR3 loop: CASSLPGNQNYGYTF. CDR3 in DNA: TGTGCCAGCAGCTTACCAGGGAATCAGAACTATGGCTACACCTTC. The genes are TRBV5-4 and TRBJ1-2, with D perhaps TRBD1 (5 bases). This CDR3 region has 15 residues. Germline V gene lookup returns CDR1 SGHNT and CDR2 YYREEE (reference sequence). Trimming removed 2 bases from V and 2 bases from J, with 13 bases in between.

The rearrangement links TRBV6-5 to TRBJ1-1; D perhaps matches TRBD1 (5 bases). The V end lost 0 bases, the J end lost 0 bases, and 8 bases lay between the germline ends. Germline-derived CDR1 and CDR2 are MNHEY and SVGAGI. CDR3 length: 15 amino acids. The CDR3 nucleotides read TGTGCCAGCAGTTACTCGGACATCATGAACACTGAAGCTTTCTTT. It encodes CASSYSDIMNTEAFF.